This T cell receptor beta chain was found in a study of cytomegalovirus exposure and HLA in healthy donors. General study findings and limits: Researchers counted around 150 TCR beta chains as cytomegalovirus-associated. Cytomegalovirus status was reportedly diagnosed by the classifier with high specificity and sensitivity. According to a subsequent analysis, TCR clusters identified in the first cohort showed a tendency to co-occur across the approximately 120 validation repertoires.

This clone was counted a single time. Its target is unknown. TCRdb's table, derived via immunoSEQ multiplex PCR, lists solely in-frame clones and lacks some. In the table there are 110,000 or so clones, 80% to 90% of which are singletons. The donors formed part of the roughly 120-subject validation cohort, distinct from the roughly 730-subject first cohort. Germline lookup yields CDR1 SGHNT and CDR2 YYREEE (reference sequence). V was clipped by 0 bases and J by 1 base, with 7 bases between them. The CDR3 is made up of 14 amino acids. The V gene is TRBV5-4, the J gene TRBJ1-1, with unresolved D. Specimen: PBMCs. The source is a man aged 18-30 years in good health and CMV-seropositive. CDR3 protein: CASSLGGKNTEAFF. The DNA for the CDR3 is TGTGCCAGCAGCTTGGGTGGCAAGAACACTGAAGCTTTCTTT.